This T cell receptor (beta chain) was recorded in a study of cytomegalovirus exposure and HLA in healthy donors. Study background: Across 350 to 400 genotyped donors, 81% landed in the Caucasian-associated ancestry cluster.

PCR employed 60 Vbeta and 13 Jbeta primers. Repertoires were generated with immunoSEQ multiplex PCR, while TCRdb's copy carries only in-frame clones and drops some. The sample records around 180,000 clones, roughly 71% being singletons. Of note for this clone: Its specificity is not known.

Trimming pared 0 bases from V and 5 bases from J, leaving 12 bases between. The CDR3 runs to 15 residues. In germline, CDR1 is SGHTA, CDR2 FQGTGA. Study-level points and caveats: Because they were indistinguishable, some V segments, including TRBV6-2 and TRBV6-3, were excluded. Cytomegalovirus-associated status was assigned to roughly 160 TCR beta chains.

Sequencing used PBMCs. The sequence came from a girl between 10 and 17 years old in good health and CMV-seronegative. The rearrangement links TRBV7-3 to TRBJ2-3; maybe TRBD2 (6 bases). Here the CDR3 reads CASSLTGLRGDTQYF. The CDR3 DNA reads TGTGCCAGCAGCTTAACGGGACTGAGGGGAGATACGCAGTATTTT.